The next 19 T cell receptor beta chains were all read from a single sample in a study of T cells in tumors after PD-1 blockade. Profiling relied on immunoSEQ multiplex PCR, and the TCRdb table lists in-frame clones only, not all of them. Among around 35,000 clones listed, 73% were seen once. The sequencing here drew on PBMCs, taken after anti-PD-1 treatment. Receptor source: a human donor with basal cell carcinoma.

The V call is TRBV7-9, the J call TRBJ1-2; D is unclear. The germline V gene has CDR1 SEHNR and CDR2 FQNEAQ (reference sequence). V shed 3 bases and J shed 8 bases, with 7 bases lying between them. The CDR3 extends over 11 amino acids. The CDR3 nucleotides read TGTGCCAGCAGCTTGCAGTCGGGCTACACCTTC. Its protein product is CASSLQSGYTF.

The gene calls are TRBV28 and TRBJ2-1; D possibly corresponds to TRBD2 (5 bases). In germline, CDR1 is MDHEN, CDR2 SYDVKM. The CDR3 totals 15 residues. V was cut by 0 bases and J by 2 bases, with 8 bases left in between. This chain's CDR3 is CASSLWDLTYNEQFF. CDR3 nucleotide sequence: TGTGCCAGCAGTTTATGGGACTTGACCTACAATGAGCAGTTCTTC. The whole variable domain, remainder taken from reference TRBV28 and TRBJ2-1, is DVKVTQSSRYLVKRTGEKVFLECVQDMDHENMFWYRQDPGLGLRLIYFSYDVKMKEKGDIPEGYSVSREKKERFSLILESASTNQTSMYLCASSLWDLTYNEQFFGPGTRLTVL.

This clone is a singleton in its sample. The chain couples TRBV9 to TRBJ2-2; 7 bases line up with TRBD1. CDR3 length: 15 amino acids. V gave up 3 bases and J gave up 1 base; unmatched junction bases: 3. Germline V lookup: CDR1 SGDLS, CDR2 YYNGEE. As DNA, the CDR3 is TGTGCCAGCAGCGCAGGACAGGTGAACACCGGGGAGCTGTTTTTT. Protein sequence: CASSAGQVNTGELFF.

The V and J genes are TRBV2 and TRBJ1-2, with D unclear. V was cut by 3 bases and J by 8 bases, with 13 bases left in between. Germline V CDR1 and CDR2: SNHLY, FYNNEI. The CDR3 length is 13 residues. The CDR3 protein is CASSDQVIGGYTF. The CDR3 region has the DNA TGTGCCAGCAGTGATCAGGTTATCGGGGGCTACACCTTC.

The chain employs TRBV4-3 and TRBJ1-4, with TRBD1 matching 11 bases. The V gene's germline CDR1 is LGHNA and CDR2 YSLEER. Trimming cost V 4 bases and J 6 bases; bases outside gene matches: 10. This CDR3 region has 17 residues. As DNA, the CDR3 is TGCGCCAGCAGCCCCAATCCAGGACAGGGGGCATATGAAAAACTGTTTTTT. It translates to CASSPNPGQGAYEKLFF.

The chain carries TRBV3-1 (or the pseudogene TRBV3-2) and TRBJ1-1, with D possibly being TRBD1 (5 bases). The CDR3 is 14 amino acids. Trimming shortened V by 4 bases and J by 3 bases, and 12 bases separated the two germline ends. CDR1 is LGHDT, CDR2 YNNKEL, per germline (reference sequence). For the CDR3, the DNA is TGTGCCAGCAGCCGGATGGCCAGGGACACTGAAGCTTTCTTT. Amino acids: CASSRMARDTEAFF.

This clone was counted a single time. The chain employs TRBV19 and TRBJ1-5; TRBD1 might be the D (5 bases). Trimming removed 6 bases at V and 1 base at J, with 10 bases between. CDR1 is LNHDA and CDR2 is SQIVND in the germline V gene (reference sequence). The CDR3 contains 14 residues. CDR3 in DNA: TGTGCCAGTAGGCTCCGGGACAGCAATCAGCCCCAGCATTTT. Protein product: CASRLRDSNQPQHF.

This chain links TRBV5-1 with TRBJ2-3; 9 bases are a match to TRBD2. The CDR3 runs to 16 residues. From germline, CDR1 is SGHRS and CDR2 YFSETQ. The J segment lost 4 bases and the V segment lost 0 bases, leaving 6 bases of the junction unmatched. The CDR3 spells CASSLEGGRAADTQYF. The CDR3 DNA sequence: TGCGCCAGCAGCTTGGAGGGCGGGAGGGCCGCAGATACGCAGTATTTT.

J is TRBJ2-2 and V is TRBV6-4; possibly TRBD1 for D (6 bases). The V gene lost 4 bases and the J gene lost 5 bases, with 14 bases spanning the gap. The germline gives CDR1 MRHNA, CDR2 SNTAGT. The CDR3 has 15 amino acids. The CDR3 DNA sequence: TGTGCCAGCAGTGTCCGAGAAACAGGGACCGGGGAGCTGTTTTTT. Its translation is CASSVRETGTGELFF.

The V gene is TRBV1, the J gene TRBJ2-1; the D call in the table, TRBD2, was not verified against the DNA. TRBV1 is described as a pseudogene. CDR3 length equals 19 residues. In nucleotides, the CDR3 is TGCACCAGCAGCCATGCCGGGACTAGCGGGGGTAGTTCCTACAATGAGCAGTTCTTC. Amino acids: CTSSHAGTSGGSSYNEQFF.

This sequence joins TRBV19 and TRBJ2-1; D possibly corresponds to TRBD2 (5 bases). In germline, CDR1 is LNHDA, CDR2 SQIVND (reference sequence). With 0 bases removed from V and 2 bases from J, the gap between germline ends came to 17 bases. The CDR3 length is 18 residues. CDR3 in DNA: TGTGCCAGTAGTATAGATCTATCCGGAGGTTCGGCCTACAATGAGCAGTTCTTC. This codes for CASSIDLSGGSAYNEQFF.

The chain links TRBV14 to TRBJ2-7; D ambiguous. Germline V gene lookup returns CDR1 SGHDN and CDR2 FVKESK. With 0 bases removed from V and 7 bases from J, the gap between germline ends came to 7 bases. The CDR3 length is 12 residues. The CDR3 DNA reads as TGTGCCAGCAGCCAAGATTGGGCAGAGCAGTACTTC. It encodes CASSQDWAEQYF.

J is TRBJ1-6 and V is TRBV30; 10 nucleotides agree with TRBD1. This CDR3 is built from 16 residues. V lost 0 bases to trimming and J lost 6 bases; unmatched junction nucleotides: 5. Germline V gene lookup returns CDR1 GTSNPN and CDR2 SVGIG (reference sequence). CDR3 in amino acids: CAWSVRTGGRNSPLHF. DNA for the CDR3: TGTGCCTGGAGTGTTCGGACAGGGGGTCGTAATTCACCCCTCCACTTT.

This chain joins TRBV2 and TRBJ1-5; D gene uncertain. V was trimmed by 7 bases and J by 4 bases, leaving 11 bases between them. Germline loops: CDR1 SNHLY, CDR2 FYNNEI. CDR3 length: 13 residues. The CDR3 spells CASMIDTNQPQHF. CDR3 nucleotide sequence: TGTGCCAGCATGATTGACACAAATCAGCCCCAGCATTTT.

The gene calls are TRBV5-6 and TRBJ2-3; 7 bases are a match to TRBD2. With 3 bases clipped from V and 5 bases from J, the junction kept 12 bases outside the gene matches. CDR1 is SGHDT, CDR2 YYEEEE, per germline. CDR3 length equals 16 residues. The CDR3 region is CASSYGGTGVVDTQYF. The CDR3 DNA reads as TGTGCCAGCAGCTACGGGGGGACGGGAGTCGTAGATACGCAGTATTTT. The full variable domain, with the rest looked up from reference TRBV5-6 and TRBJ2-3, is DAGVTQSPTHLIKTRGQQVTLRCSPKSGHDTVSWYQQALGQGPQFIFQYYEEEERQRGNFPDRFSGHQFPNYSSELNVNALLLGDSALYLCASSYGGTGVVDTQYFGPGTRLTVL.

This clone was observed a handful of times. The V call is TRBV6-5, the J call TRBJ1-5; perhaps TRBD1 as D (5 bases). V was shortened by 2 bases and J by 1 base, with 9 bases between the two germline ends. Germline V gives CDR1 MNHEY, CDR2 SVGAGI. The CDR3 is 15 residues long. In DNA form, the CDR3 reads TGTGCCAGCAGTTACGGGGCAGGCAGCAATCAGCCCCAGCATTTT. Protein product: CASSYGAGSNQPQHF.

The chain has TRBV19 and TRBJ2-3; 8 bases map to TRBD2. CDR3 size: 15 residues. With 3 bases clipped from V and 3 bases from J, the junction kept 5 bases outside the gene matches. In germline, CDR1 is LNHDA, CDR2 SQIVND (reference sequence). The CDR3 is CASSMGLGGTDTQYF. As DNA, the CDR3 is TGTGCCAGTAGTATGGGACTAGGTGGTACAGATACGCAGTATTTT.

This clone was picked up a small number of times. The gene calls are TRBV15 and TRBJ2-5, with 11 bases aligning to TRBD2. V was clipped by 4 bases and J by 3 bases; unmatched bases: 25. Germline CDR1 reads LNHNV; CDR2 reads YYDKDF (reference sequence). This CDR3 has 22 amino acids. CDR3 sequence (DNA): TGTGCCACCAGCACCCTACCCCTGGGACTAGCGGTCATCCGCCACCGGGAAGAGACCCAGTACTTC. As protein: CATSTLPLGLAVIRHREETQYF.

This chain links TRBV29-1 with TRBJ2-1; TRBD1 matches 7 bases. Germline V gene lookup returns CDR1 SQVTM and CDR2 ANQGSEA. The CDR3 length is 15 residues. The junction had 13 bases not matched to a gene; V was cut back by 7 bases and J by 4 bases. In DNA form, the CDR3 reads TGCAGCGAGACCCCGTTGGGACAGATATACAATGAGCAGTTCTTC. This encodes CSETPLGQIYNEQFF.